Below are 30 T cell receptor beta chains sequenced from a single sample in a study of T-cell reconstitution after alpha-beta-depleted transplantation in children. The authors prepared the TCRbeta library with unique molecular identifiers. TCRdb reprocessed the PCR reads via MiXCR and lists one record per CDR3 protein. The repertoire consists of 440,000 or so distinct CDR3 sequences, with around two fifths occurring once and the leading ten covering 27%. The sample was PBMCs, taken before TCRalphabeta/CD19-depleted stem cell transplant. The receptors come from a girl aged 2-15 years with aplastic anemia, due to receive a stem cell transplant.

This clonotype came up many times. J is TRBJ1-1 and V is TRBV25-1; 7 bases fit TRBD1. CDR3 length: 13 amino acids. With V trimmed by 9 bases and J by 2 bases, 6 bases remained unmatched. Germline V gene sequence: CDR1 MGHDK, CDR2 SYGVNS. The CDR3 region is CASTGTENTEAFF. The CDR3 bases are TGTGCCAGTACCGGGACAGAAAACACTGAAGCTTTCTTT.

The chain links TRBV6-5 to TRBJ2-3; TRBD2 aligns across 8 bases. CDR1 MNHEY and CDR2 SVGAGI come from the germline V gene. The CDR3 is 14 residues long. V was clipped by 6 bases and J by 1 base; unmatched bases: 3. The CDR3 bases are TGTGCCAGCAGAGCAGCGGGAGGCACAGATACGCAGTATTTT. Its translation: CASRAAGGTDTQYF.

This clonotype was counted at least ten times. In nucleotides, the CDR3 is TGTGCCAGCAGCTTCCTCCCGAGGGGCACAGATACGCAGTATTTT. Translation gives CASSFLPRGTDTQYF. V is TRBV7-9 and J is TRBJ2-3; D perhaps matches TRBD2 (5 bases). The germline gives CDR1 SEHNR, CDR2 FQNEAQ (reference sequence). CDR3 length: 15 amino acids. Trimming cost V 3 bases and J 1 base, with 11 bases left between them.

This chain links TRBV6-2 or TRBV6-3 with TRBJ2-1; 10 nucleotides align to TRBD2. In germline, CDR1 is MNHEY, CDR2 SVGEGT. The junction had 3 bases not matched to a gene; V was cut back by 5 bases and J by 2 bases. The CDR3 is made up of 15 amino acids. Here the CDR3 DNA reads TGTGCCAGCAGTCCAACTAGCGGGACCTACAATGAGCAGTTCTTC. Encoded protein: CASSPTSGTYNEQFF.

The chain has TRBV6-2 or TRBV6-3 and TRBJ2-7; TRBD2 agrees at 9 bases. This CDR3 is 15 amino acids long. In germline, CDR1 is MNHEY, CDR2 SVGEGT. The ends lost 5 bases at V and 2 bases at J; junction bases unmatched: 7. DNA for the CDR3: TGTGCCAGCAGTGTTAGCGGGAGTGCCCCCTACGAGCAGTACTTC. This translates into CASSVSGSAPYEQYF.

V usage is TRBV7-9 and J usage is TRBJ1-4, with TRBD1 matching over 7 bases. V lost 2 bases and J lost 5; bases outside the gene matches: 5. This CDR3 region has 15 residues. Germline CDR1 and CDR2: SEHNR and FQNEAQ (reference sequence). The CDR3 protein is CASSLPSGGNEKLFF. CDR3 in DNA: TGTGCCAGCAGCTTACCGTCAGGGGGGAATGAAAAACTGTTTTTT.

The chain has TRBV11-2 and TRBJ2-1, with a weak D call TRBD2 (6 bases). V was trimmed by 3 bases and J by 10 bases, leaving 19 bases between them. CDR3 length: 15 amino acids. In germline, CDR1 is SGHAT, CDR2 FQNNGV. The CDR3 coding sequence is TGTGCCAGCAGCTTGGGACTGGGTTTCACCCGAGAGCAGTTCTTC. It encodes CASSLGLGFTREQFF.

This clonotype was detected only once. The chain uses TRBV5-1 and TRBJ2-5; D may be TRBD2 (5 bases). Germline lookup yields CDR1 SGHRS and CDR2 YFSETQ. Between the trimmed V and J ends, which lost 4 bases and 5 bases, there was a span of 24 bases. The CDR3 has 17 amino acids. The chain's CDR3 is CASSATTIWRRWETQYF. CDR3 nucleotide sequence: TGCGCCAGCAGCGCAACGACTATCTGGAGGAGGTGGGAGACCCAGTACTTC.

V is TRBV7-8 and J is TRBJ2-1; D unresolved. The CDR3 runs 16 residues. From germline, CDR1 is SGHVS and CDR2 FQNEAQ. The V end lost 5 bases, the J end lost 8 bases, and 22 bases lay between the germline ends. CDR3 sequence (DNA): TGTGCCAGCAGCCTGGTCCCCCCCGGCGTTAGACATGAGCAGTTCTTC. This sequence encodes CASSLVPPGVRHEQFF.

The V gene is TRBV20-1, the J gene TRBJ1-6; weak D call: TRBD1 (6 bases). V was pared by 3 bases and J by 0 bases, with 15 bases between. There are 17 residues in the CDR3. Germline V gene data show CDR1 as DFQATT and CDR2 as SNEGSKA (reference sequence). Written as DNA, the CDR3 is TGCAGTGCTAGGGGAGACAGGAGGTTCTCCTATAATTCACCCCTCCACTTT. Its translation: CSARGDRRFSYNSPLHF.

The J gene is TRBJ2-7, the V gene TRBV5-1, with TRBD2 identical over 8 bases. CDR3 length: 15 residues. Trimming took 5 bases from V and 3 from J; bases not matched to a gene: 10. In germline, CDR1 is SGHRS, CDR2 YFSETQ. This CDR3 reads CASRPWTSNVYEQYF. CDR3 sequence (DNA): TGCGCCAGCAGACCCTGGACTAGCAACGTCTACGAGCAGTACTTC.

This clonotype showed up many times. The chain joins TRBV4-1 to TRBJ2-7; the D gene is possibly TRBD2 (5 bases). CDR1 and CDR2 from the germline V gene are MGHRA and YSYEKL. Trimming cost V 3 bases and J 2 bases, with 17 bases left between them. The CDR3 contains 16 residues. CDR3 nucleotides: TGCGCCAGCAGCCAGCTTCCGCCGGACTCCCCCTACGAGCAGTACTTC. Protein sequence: CASSQLPPDSPYEQYF.

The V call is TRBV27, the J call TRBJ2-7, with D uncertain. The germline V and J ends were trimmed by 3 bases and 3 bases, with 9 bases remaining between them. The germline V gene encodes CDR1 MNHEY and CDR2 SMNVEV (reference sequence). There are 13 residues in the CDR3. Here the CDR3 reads CASSLASDYEQYF. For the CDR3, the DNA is TGTGCCAGCAGTTTGGCTTCAGACTACGAGCAGTACTTC.

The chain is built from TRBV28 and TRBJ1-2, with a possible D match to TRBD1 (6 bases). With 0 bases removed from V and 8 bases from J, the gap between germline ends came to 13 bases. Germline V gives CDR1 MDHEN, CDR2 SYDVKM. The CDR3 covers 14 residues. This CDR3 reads CASSLWGGQSGYTF. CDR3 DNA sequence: TGTGCCAGCAGTTTATGGGGAGGACAGTCAGGCTACACCTTC.

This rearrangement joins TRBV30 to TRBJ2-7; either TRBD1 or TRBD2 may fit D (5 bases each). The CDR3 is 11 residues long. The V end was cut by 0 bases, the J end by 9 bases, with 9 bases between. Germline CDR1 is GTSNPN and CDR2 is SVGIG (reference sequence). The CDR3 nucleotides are TGTGCCTGGAGTGTGGGACCGCCGCAGTACTTC. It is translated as CAWSVGPPQYF.

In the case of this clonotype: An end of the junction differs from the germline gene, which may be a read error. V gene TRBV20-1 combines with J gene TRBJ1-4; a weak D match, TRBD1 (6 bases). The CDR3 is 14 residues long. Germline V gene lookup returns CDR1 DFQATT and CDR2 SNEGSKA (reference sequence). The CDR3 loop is CNASHGGGGEKLFF. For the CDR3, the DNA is TGCAATGCTAGCCATGGTGGAGGGGGTGAAAAACTGTTTTTT.

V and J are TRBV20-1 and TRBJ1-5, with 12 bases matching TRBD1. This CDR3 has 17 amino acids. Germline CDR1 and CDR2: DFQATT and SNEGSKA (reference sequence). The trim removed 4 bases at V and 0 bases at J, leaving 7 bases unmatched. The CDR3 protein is CSAIIGTGGPSNQPQHF. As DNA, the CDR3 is TGCAGTGCTATAATAGGGACAGGGGGCCCTAGCAATCAGCCCCAGCATTTT.

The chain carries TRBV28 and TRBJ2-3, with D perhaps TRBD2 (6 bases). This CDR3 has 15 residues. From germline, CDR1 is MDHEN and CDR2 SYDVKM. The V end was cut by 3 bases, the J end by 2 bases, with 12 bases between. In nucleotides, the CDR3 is TGTGCCAGCAGTTTTCGGCGGGGACTCACAGATACGCAGTATTTT. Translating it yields CASSFRRGLTDTQYF.

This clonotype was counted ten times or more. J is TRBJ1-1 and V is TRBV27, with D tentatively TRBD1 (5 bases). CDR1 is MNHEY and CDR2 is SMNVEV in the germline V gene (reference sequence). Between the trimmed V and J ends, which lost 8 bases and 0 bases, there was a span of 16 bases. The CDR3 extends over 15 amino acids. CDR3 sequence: CASGRRDRVNTEAFF. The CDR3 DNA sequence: TGTGCCAGCGGACGCCGGGACCGAGTGAACACTGAAGCTTTCTTT.

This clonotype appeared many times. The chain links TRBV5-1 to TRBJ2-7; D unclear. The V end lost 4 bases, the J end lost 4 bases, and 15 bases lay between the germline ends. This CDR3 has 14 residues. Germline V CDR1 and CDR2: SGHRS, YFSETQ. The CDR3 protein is CASSGLSGDYEQYF. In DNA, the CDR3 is TGCGCCAGCAGCGGCCTTTCCGGCGATTACGAGCAGTACTTC. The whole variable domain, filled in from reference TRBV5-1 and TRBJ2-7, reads KAGVTQTPRYLIKTRGQQVTLSCSPISGHRSVSWYQQTPGQGLQFLFEYFSETQRNKGNFPGRFSGRQFSNSRSEMNVSTLELGDSALYLCASSGLSGDYEQYFGPGTRLTVT.

The CDR3 DNA reads as TGTGCCAGCAGCCAAGGACACCCCCAAGAGACCCAGTACTTC. This gives the protein CASSQGHPQETQYF. The chain carries TRBV7-8 and TRBJ2-5; tentatively, D is TRBD1 (5 bases). The V gene lost 5 bases and the J gene lost 1 base, with 11 bases spanning the gap. CDR1 SGHVS and CDR2 FQNEAQ come from the germline V gene. The CDR3 has 14 amino acids.

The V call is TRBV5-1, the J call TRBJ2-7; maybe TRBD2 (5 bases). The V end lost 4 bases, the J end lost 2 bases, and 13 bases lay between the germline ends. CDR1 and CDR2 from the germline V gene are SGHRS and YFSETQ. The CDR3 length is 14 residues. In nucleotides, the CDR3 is TGCGCCAGCAGCACCTCAAGCGGAGCCTACGAGCAGTACTTC. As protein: CASSTSSGAYEQYF.

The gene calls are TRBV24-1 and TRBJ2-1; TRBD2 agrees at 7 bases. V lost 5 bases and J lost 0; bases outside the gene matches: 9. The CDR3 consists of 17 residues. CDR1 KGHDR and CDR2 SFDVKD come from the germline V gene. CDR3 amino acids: CATSGKRGQSSYNEQFF. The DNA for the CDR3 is TGTGCCACCAGTGGGAAGCGGGGCCAGAGCTCCTACAATGAGCAGTTCTTC.

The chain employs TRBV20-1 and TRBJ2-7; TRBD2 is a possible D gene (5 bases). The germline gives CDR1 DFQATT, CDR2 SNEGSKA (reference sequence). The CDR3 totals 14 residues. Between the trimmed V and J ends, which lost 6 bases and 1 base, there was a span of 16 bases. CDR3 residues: CSASRSGNSYEQYF. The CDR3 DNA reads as TGCAGTGCCAGCCGGTCCGGGAATTCCTACGAGCAGTACTTC.

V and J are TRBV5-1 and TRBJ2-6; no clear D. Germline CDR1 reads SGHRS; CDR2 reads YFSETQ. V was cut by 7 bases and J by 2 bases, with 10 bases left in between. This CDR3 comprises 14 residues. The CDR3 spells CASSPRPGANVLTF. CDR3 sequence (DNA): TGCGCCAGCTCTCCCCGGCCTGGGGCCAACGTCCTGACTTTC. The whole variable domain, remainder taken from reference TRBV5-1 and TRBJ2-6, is KAGVTQTPRYLIKTRGQQVTLSCSPISGHRSVSWYQQTPGQGLQFLFEYFSETQRNKGNFPGRFSGRQFSNSRSEMNVSTLELGDSALYLCASSPRPGANVLTFGAGSRLTVL.

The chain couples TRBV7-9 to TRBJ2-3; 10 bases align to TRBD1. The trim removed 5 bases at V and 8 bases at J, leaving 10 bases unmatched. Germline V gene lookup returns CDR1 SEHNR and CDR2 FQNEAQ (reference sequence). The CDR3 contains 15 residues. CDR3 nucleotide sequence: TGTGCCAGCAGCCGTCCGGGACAGGGGCAGTCTACGCAGTATTTT. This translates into CASSRPGQGQSTQYF.

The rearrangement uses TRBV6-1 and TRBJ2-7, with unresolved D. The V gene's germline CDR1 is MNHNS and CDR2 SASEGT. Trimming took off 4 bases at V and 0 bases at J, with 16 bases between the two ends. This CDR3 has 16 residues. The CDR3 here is CASSGNGIDSSYEQYF. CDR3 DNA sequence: TGTGCCAGCAGTGGGAATGGCATCGATAGCTCCTACGAGCAGTACTTC.

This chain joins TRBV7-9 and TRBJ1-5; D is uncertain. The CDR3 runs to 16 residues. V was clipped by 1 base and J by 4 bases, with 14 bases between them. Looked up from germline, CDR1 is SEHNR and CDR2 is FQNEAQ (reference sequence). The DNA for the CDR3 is TGTGCCAGCAGCTTAGGGAGGGTTCTCGGTAATCAGCCCCAGCATTTT. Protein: CASSLGRVLGNQPQHF.

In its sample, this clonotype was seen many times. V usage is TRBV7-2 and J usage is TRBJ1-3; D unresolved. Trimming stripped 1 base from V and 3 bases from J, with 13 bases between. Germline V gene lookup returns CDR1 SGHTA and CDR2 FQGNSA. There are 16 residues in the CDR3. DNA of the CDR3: TGTGCCAGCAGCTTAGGCGCCCTACAGTTTGGAAACACCATATATTTT. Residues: CASSLGALQFGNTIYF.

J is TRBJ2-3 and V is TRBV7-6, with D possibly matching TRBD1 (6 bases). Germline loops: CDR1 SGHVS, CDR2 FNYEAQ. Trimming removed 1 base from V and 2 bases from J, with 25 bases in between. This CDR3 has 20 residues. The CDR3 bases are TGTGCCAGCAGCTTAGTGGTATTCAGGGGTTCATTACCGTACACAGATACGCAGTATTTT. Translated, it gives CASSLVVFRGSLPYTDTQYF.